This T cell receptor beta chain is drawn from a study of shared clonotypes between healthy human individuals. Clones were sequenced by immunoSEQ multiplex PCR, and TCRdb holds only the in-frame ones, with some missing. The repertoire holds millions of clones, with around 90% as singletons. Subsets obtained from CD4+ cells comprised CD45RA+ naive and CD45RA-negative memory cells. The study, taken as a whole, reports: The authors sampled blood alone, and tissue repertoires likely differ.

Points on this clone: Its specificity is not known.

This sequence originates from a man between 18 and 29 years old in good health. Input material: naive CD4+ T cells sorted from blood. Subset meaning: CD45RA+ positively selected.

Here the CDR3 reads CASSLVYRGLNEQFF. CDR3 sequence (DNA): TGTGCCAGCAGCTTAGTATACAGGGGGCTCAATGAGCAGTTCTTC. The chain employs TRBV7-8 and TRBJ2-1; 9 bases map to TRBD1. CDR1 is SGHVS, CDR2 FQNEAQ, per germline. The ends lost 1 base at V and 6 bases at J; junction bases unmatched: 4. The CDR3 length is 15 residues.